This T cell receptor (beta chain) was retrieved from a study of shared clonotypes between healthy human individuals. Data came from immunoSEQ multiplex PCR; TCRdb stores just in-frame clones and leaves some out. The profile shows approximately 2,200,000 clones, under 95% of them singletons. Naivety among CD8 cells was defined by CD45RO negativity and positive CCR7 selection, thereby excluding terminally differentiated effector memory CD45RA+ cells. The clonotype originates from a man aged 18 to 35 in good health. Some clones in this sample may be carry-over from other donors' samples. Sequenced material: naive CD8+ T cells from PBMCs.

CDR3 DNA sequence: TGTGCCAGCAGCTCTAGACAGGGTGCGACCACCGGGGAGCTGTTTTTT. Translation: CASSSRQGATTGELFF. V usage is TRBV7-9 and J usage is TRBJ2-2, with 7 bases that match TRBD1. The germline V gene has CDR1 SEHNR and CDR2 FQNEAQ (reference sequence). With 4 bases clipped from V and 4 bases from J, the junction kept 9 bases outside the gene matches. The CDR3 is 16 residues long. The variable domain in full, with the rest retrieved from reference TRBV7-9 and TRBJ2-2, is DTGVSQNPRHKITKRGQNVTFRCDPISEHNRLYWYRQTLGQGPEFLTYFQNEAQLEKSRLLSDRFSAERPKGSFSTLEIQRTEQGDSAMYLCASSSRQGATTGELFFGEGSRLTVL.